This T cell receptor beta chain stems from a study of cytomegalovirus exposure and HLA in healthy donors. This PCR relied on a set of 60 Vbeta primers and 13 Jbeta primers. The method was immunoSEQ multiplex PCR; TCRdb's version includes in-frame clones alone and lacks a portion of them. The sample holds around 88,000 clones; over 75% are singletons and the top ten take under 8%. Study results and caveats: In vitro work confirmed that a few CMV-associated chains recognize CMV antigens.

The CDR3 runs to 15 residues. Unmatched junction bases numbered 5, after V lost 0 bases and J lost 5 bases. The V gene's germline CDR1 is GTSNPN and CDR2 SVGIG (reference sequence). On this clone: Its target is not known.

The rearrangement uses TRBV30 and TRBJ2-1, with 9 bases lining up with TRBD2. Material: PBMCs. This TCR was recovered from a man in his fifties in good health and CMV-seropositive. The CDR3 nucleotides read TGTGCCTGGAGTGTATCGAGCGGGGGGCACAATGAGCAGTTCTTC. Translation: CAWSVSSGGHNEQFF.